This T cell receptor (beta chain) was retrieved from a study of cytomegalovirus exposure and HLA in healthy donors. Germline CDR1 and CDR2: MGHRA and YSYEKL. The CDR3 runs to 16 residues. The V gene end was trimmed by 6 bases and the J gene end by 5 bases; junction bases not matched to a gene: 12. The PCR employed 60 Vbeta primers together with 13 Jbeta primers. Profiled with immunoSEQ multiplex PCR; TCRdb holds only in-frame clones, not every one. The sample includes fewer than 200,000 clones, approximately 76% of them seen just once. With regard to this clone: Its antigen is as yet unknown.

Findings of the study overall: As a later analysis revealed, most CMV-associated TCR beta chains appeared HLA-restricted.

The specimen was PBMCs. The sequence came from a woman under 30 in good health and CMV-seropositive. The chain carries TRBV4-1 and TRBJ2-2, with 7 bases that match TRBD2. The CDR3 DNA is TGCGCCAGCAGTCAGAGACAGCCAGCGGGGACCGGGGAGCTGTTTTTT. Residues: CASSQRQPAGTGELFF.